Below, one TCR beta chain is given with its context. Antigen specificity is unknown. This sample is part of a study of beta chain features in type 1 diabetes. Findings and limits, study-wide: There was a moderate but significant shortening of TCRB CDR3s in all four CD4+ subsets of Type 1 diabetes patients.

Every bit of the isolated RNA underwent reverse transcription, so sequencing read expressed TCRB transcripts. Only in-frame clones appear in the TCRdb table, and some are missing; sequencing was by immunoSEQ multiplex PCR. This sample has around 130,000 clones, with 16% found just once. The sequenced material came from central memory CD4+ T cells from blood. The TCR originated in a man aged 25-45 years with type 1 diabetes.

This CDR3 reads CASSEQDFASTDTQYF. CDR3 nucleotides: TGTGCCAGCAGTGAACAGGATTTTGCTTCCACAGATACGCAGTATTTT. The gene calls are TRBV2 and TRBJ2-3; no definite D call. The CDR3 is 16 amino acids. Trimming removed 2 bases from V and 2 bases from J, with 14 bases in between. The germline V gene encodes CDR1 SNHLY and CDR2 FYNNEI.